Each of the 12 T cell receptor beta chains below was sequenced from the same sample in a study of cytomegalovirus exposure and HLA in healthy donors. The PCR had 60 Vbeta and 13 Jbeta primers. Method: immunoSEQ multiplex PCR; TCRdb's copy keeps in-frame clones and lacks some. The table lists 120,000 or so clones, less than 80% of them singletons. Sample: PBMCs. These receptors were taken from a man aged 35 to 55 in good health and CMV-seropositive.

The chain uses TRBV29-1 and TRBJ1-2; D is uncertain. CDR1 and CDR2 (germline): SQVTM, ANQGSEA. Trimming took off 1 base at V and 6 bases at J, with 12 bases between the two ends. The CDR3 consists of 13 residues. CDR3 DNA: TGCAGCGTTGAAGCCGGGGTAGTCGATGGCTACACCTTC. Its translation is CSVEAGVVDGYTF.

The V call is TRBV6-7, the J call TRBJ1-5, with TRBD1 identical over 8 bases. TRBV6-7 is classed as an ORF, of uncertain function. The V gene end was trimmed by 6 bases and the J gene end by 0 bases; junction bases not matched to a gene: 4. CDR3 length: 15 residues. The CDR3 loop is CASRPDRDSNQPQHF. In nucleotides, the CDR3 is TGTGCCAGCAGACCGGACAGGGATAGCAATCAGCCCCAGCATTTT.

The gene calls are TRBV27 and TRBJ1-2; a weak D match, TRBD1 (6 bases). The V gene's germline CDR1 is MNHEY and CDR2 SMNVEV (reference sequence). CDR3 length: 14 residues. Trimming left V 5 bases short and J 1 base short, with 11 bases between. The CDR3 region is CASSRTADNYGYTF. DNA of the CDR3: TGTGCCAGCAGTCGGACAGCCGATAACTATGGCTACACCTTC.

V usage is TRBV25-1 and J usage is TRBJ2-7; 9 bases map to TRBD2. V lost 10 bases to trimming and J lost 0 bases; unmatched junction nucleotides: 4. The length of the CDR3 is 13 residues. The germline V gene has CDR1 MGHDK and CDR2 SYGVNS. CDR3 sequence: CATVSGSSYEQYF. CDR3 nucleotides: TGTGCCACCGTTAGCGGGAGCTCCTACGAGCAGTACTTC.

The chain employs TRBV14 and TRBJ2-1; 7 nucleotides match TRBD1. The CDR3 has 13 residues. The junction had 2 bases not matched to a gene; V was cut back by 4 bases and J by 5 bases. Per the germline V gene, CDR1 is SGHDN and CDR2 is FVKESK. The CDR3 sequence: CASSRDRHNEQFF. The DNA of the CDR3 is TGTGCCAGCAGCCGGGACAGACACAATGAGCAGTTCTTC.

J is TRBJ1-1 and V is TRBV25-1, with 9 bases fitting TRBD1. The CDR3 extends over 13 amino acids. V lost 8 bases, J lost 1 base, and 2 bases stayed unmatched. Germline values: CDR1 MGHDK, CDR2 SYGVNS. The CDR3 is CASQTGGNTEAFF. CDR3 in DNA: TGTGCCAGCCAGACAGGGGGGAACACTGAAGCTTTCTTT. The full variable domain, completed using reference TRBV25-1 and TRBJ1-1, is EADIYQTPRYLVIGTGKKITLECSQTMGHDKMYWYQQDPGMELHLIHYSYGVNSTEKGDLSSESTVSRIRTEHFPLTLESARPSHTSQYLCASQTGGNTEAFFGQGTRLTVV.

The chain has TRBV28 and TRBJ1-5; TRBD1 is a possible D gene (6 bases). Germline V gene data show CDR1 as MDHEN and CDR2 as SYDVKM. Deletions cut 10 bases from V and 5 bases from J, with 9 bases between. The length of the CDR3 is 11 residues. In DNA form, the CDR3 reads TGTGCCACAGCAGGGGATCAGCCCCAGCATTTT. Translation gives CATAGDQPQHF.

This chain connects TRBV7-9 to TRBJ1-6; 9 bases are shared with TRBD1. V was pared by 6 bases and J by 5 bases, with 2 bases of the junction left unmatched. CDR1 is SEHNR, CDR2 FQNEAQ, per germline (reference sequence). This CDR3 contains 14 residues. The DNA of the CDR3 is TGTGCCAGCAGTCGGACAGGGGATAATTCACCCCTCCACTTT. This translates into CASSRTGDNSPLHF.

V gene TRBV2 combines with J gene TRBJ2-1; 7 bases line up with TRBD2. Germline values: CDR1 SNHLY, CDR2 FYNNEI. J was trimmed by 7 bases and V by 6 bases; bases with no gene match: 6. This CDR3 contains 13 residues. The DNA of the CDR3 is TGTGCCAGCAGGGGACTGGGAGGGAATGAGCAGTTCTTC. Its translation is CASRGLGGNEQFF.

The table lists this clone with a count of one. J is TRBJ2-1 and V is TRBV7-9; a possible D gene is TRBD2 (6 bases). V was clipped by 2 bases and J by 4 bases, with 18 bases between them. CDR3 length: 17 amino acids. In germline, CDR1 is SEHNR, CDR2 FQNEAQ (reference sequence). In nucleotides, the CDR3 is TGTGCCAGCAGCTTATACGGAGGCGGGGCAATTTACAATGAGCAGTTCTTC. Its translation is CASSLYGGGAIYNEQFF. Filled out from reference TRBV7-9 and TRBJ2-1, the complete variable domain reads DTGVSQNPRHKITKRGQNVTFRCDPISEHNRLYWYRQTLGQGPEFLTYFQNEAQLEKSRLLSDRFSAERPKGSFSTLEIQRTEQGDSAMYLCASSLYGGGAIYNEQFFGPGTRLTVL.

The chain is built from TRBV9 and TRBJ2-1; the match to TRBD2 covers 12 bases. After removal of 2 bases from V and 8 bases from J, the junction contained 8 bases not matched to a gene. The CDR3 covers 16 residues. CDR1 is SGDLS and CDR2 is YYNGEE in the germline V gene. CDR3 sequence reads: CASSVASGGAKYEQFF. CDR3 bases: TGTGCCAGCAGCGTCGCTAGCGGGGGGGCCAAGTATGAGCAGTTCTTC.

The genes are TRBV27 and TRBJ1-1; maybe TRBD1 (6 bases). Trimming took off 4 bases at V and 8 bases at J, with 17 bases between the two ends. Looked up from germline, CDR1 is MNHEY and CDR2 is SMNVEV (reference sequence). There are 14 residues in the CDR3. The CDR3 nucleotides read TGTGCCAGCAGTTGGACGGGACATGGTCGGGAAGCTTTCTTT. Translating it yields CASSWTGHGREAFF.